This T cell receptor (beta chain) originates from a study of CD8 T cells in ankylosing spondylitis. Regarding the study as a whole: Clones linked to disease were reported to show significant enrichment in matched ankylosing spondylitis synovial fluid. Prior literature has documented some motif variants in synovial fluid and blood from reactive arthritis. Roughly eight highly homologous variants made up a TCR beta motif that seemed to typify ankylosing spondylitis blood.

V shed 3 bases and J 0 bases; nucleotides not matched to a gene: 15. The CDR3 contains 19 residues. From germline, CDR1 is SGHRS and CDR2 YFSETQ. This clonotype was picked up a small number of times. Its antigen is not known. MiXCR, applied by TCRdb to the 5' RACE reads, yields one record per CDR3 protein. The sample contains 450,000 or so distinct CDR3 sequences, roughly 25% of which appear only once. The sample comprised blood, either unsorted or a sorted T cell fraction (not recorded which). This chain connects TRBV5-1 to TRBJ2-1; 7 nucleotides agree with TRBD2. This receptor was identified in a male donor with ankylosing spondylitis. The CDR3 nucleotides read TGCGCCAGCAGCTCAGTCGGCCAGGGCGCGGGAGCCTCCTACAATGAGCAGTTCTTC. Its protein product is CASSSVGQGAGASYNEQFF. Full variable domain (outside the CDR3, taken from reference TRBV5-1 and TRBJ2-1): KAGVTQTPRYLIKTRGQQVTLSCSPISGHRSVSWYQQTPGQGLQFLFEYFSETQRNKGNFPGRFSGRQFSNSRSEMNVSTLELGDSALYLCASSSVGQGAGASYNEQFFGPGTRLTVL.